This T cell receptor (beta chain) is from a study of cytomegalovirus exposure and HLA in healthy donors (dated by TCRdb to about 2017). General notes on the study: An earlier analysis of approximately 590 of the donors reported 250 to 300 Gb of sequence data and about 100 million unique TCR beta sequences from 150 million to 200 million T cells. To predict cytomegalovirus infection status, the study combined high-throughput TCR immunosequencing, statistical association of individual TCRs with disease status, and machine learning. Using immunosequencing, the study profiled T cell repertoires from about 650 subjects and related those repertoires to cytomegalovirus serostatus. Donor age, sex, ethnicity and CMV serostatus were compiled together with the repertoire data. HLA typing covered class I and class II loci at four-digit resolution. Four to six DR-DQ haplotypes were handled as single units for association and clustering, since linkage in the cohort was strong. To study patterns of TCR occurrence, a later analysis re-analyzed previously published TCR beta repertoires from 666 donors and added high-resolution HLA genotyping. On average, about 200,000 unique TCR beta nucleotide sequences were sequenced per donor among about 400 genotyped donors of the cohort, with around 19% of those sequences being non-productive. The later analysis used no new phenotypic data to find candidate immune exposures, relying instead on TCR beta sequences and their occurrence across donors. Typing coverage varied by locus: roughly 620-640 donors for A, B, C, DRB1 and DQB1; around 560 for DQA1; approximately 570 for DPA1; roughly 450 for DPB1. The study aimed to test whether signatures of past pathogen exposure could be identified by cataloging public T cell receptors. An early release covering approximately 600 HLA-typed donors comprised roughly 300 gigabases of sequencing data and around 80 million unique TCR sequences. The genetic ancestry cluster associated with self-reported Caucasian donors included over 65% of the approximately 400 genotyped donors. Besides the first cohort of around 700 subjects, a separate validation cohort made up of 120 or so different subjects was used. An earlier analysis of some 500 of the donors applied high-throughput TCR beta sequencing to assess whether each TCR beta V gene segment acted as functional or pseudogenic. Every repertoire in the discovery cohort had been generated on one and the same sequencing platform. A later genetic analysis used genome-wide SNP genotypes for about 55% of the 666 donors, treating that subset as a discovery cohort. What the authors observed across the whole study: The 87-base-pair reads could not distinguish some IMGT-functional V segments, including TRBV6-2 and TRBV6-3, so those segments were excluded. For the cohort, immune exposure information was limited to CMV serostatus. In a later analysis, several top co-occurrence clusters were reported to appear linked to parvovirus B19, influenza, CMV and Epstein-Barr virus. The cohort was sequenced for TCR beta chains only, and without alpha or paired-chain data the features that could be detected were limited. Compared with equally common non-associated chains, HLA-associated TCR beta chains in a later analysis were more clonally expanded and had lower generation probabilities. The classifier was reported to diagnose cytomegalovirus status with high specificity and sensitivity in both the original cohort and the validation cohort. A few of the identified cytomegalovirus-associated TCR beta chains were confirmed in vitro to be specific for cytomegalovirus antigens. Most TCR sequences were observed very rarely across donors, whereas some public TCRs were present in many individuals. Most CMV-associated TCR beta chains appeared to be HLA-restricted in a later analysis, and the HLA associations seemed to be driven largely by CMV exposure. A later analysis associated 17,000 or so TCR beta sequences with specific HLA alleles at a false discovery rate of 0.05. A total of about 150 TCR beta chains were listed by the study as associated with cytomegalovirus. Roughly uniform sequencing depth across donors was assumed in presence/absence analyses, although this assumption may not hold. Correlated functional status among segregating V segments might be attributable to linkage disequilibrium, but an unknown experimental factor could not be ruled out. Because counts were too low, about 15 rarely observed V segments, including chromosome 9 orphons, were left out of the earlier analysis of roughly 600 of the donors. A further reported finding was that TCR beta sequences accurately predicted the HLA-A and HLA-B alleles for most subjects in the first cohort. In an earlier analysis of 587 of the donors, most TCR beta V segments were observed in productive rearrangements about 90% or about 30% of the time, broadly matching IMGT annotations. An association between a missense DCLRE1C variant and V-gene and J-gene trimming of TCR beta chains was found in a later genetic analysis and replicated in an independent cohort. In a later analysis, the rate of TCR association differed among HLA loci, with DRB1 alleles having the most associated TCRs and HLA-C alleles having the fewest. HLA typing was unavailable for some donors at each locus, so association tests used only the typed subset. A later genetic analysis reported fewer N-insertions in productive TCRs among donors in an Asian-associated ancestry cluster than the roughly 690-donor mean. Strong co-occurrence of HLA alleles, especially DR and DQ, made assigning TCR associations to individual alleles difficult. The authors suggested that the approach could potentially be extended to other disease states and immunological phenotypes. A cluster of highly shared sequence variants was judged likely to be a technical artifact of the sequencing pipeline.

Library preparation was by the immunoSEQ multiplex PCR assay. A mixture of 60 forward primers for TCR Vbeta segments and 13 reverse primers for TCR Jbeta segments was used in the multiplex PCR. The CDR3 region of rearranged TCR beta genes was amplified from genomic DNA with a multiplex PCR assay. The amplified TCR beta libraries were sequenced on the Illumina HiSeq System as 87-base-pair reads. In the source study's methods: A later analysis tallied 75 million to 95 million unique TCR beta chains across the approximately 670 repertoires, and about 10 million of those chains were shared by two or more donors. Raw reads were error-corrected and collapsed into unique sequences with a nearest-neighbor algorithm that merged closely related sequences to remove PCR and sequencing errors. To assign V, D and J gene segments, CDR3 sequences were aligned to IMGT reference sequences. For a sequence to be retained, a match of at least six nucleotides to both a V gene segment and a J gene segment was required. Rearrangements were classified as productive when the CDR3 lacked stop codons and remained in frame with V and J, and all other rearrangements were classified as non-productive. Following IMGT convention, CDR3 was defined as the stretch from the second conserved V-encoded cysteine up to the conserved J-encoded phenylalanine. The earlier analysis of 550 to 650 of the donors excluded any sequence lacking an unambiguous match to a single V gene segment. In an earlier analysis of a few hundred of the donors, V segments were called functional above 56.7% productive rearrangements and were called segregating when the between-donor standard deviation exceeded 5%. A statistical classification framework was built to diagnose cytomegalovirus status from the catalog of TCR beta chain sequences. In a later analysis, TCR nucleotide sequences were compared against IMGT/GENE-DB human TR gene sequences so that V and J genes could be assigned. In a later analysis, CDR3 sequences and most-parsimonious VDJ recombination scenarios were assigned using the TCRdist pipeline. In a later analysis, every TCR beta chain was defined by the combination of its CDR3 amino acid sequence and its V-gene family, and reads without a unique V-gene family were dropped. To address suspected cross-contamination and a sequencing artifact, a later analysis removed around 590 highly shared, low-generation-probability nucleotide sequences. For each public chain, a later analysis derived a clonal expansion index from normalized ranks of inferred template counts within each repertoire. Generation probabilities in a later analysis came from a VDJ recombination model fitted to out-of-frame rearrangements, and those results were checked against IGoR. A later analysis scored TCR-TCR, TCR-HLA and TCR-CMV co-occurrence with hypergeometric tests, applying a repertoire-size bias correction to TCR pairs. False discovery rates were estimated in a later analysis by permuting HLA or CMV assignments 20 times. A later analysis grouped co-occurring TCRs with DBSCAN, adding TCRdist sequence similarity when clustering within HLA-allele-positive subsets. Repertoires with fewer than 30,000 or more than 120,000 public chains, plus five repertoires with anomalous nucleotide sharing, were excluded from co-occurrence clustering. Not all clones reach the TCRdb copy of this immuneACCESS table, which keeps in-frame sequences only. Checked studies attribute under half of the gap to unresolved V genes and leave the rest unexplained. V and J calls and clone size are those listed in that table; D and trimming were worked out from the DNA. In all, the sample holds over 100,000 clones, and about 70% of those were seen once. The ten most abundant clones make up 7.3% of the sample.

Regarding this clone: What this receptor recognizes is not known. Per-base qualities were not stored, and no clone one base away is much larger.

From the germline V gene, CDR1 is MDHEN and CDR2 is SYDVKM. Its CDR3 holds 13 amino acids, cysteine through phenylalanine. The entry retains the CDR3 DNA only, 39 bases that are in frame from base 1. V is cut by 2 bases and J by 5 bases, and the space between the germline ends is 10 bases. In total, around 600 healthy bone marrow donors made up the cohort. All cohort members were sampled while nominally healthy, although unrecorded immune exposures were likely present. The donor tested CMV seronegative, placing the donor among the 352 seronegative members of the cohort. Every donor gave a peripheral blood sample, and the peripheral blood mononuclear cells from that sample were used for TCR beta sequencing. The Qiagen DNeasy Blood Extraction Kit was used to extract genomic DNA from the blood cell samples.

The TCR comes from a male donor in good health and CMV-seronegative. The chain links TRBV28 with TRBJ2-7, with TRBD1 as a weak D call on 7 bases. Input material: PBMCs. The CDR3 region reads CASSLQGGDEQYF. In nucleotide form, the sequence is TGTGCCAGCAGTTTACAGGGGGGCGACGAGCAGTACTTC.